The rows below give T cell receptor beta chains drawn from one sample of a study of CD8 T cells in ankylosing spondylitis. TCRdb passed the 5' RACE reads through MiXCR, listing each CDR3 protein once. The repertoire has over 700,000 distinct CDR3 sequences, 15% to 20% of them found once; the top ten carry under 20%. Sequencing used blood, either unsorted or a sorted T cell fraction (not recorded which). The receptors originated from a male donor with ankylosing spondylitis. The CDR3 runs from the conserved cysteine through the conserved F or W. The D gene is left open where the match is weak. Only some rows state a clone size, as once, few, many or a class for expanded clones.

clone size: .
J gene: TRBJ1-4
CDR3 length: 15
D gene: TRBD1
V gene: TRBV12-3/TRBV12-4
CDR3 protein: CASRRTGTGWEKLFF
CDR3 DNA: TGTGCCAGCAGAAGAACCGGGACAGGATGGGAAAAACTGTTTTTT

clone size: few
J gene: TRBJ2-1
CDR3 length: 15
D gene: TRBD1
V gene: TRBV5-1
CDR3 protein: CASSLPGTGSNEQFF
CDR3 DNA: TGCGCCAGCAGCCTCCCCGGGACAGGGTCTAATGAGCAGTTCTTC

clone size: .
J gene: TRBJ1-2
CDR3 length: 15
D gene: .
V gene: TRBV6-1
CDR3 protein: CASSELSDSHYGYTF
CDR3 DNA: TGTGCCAGCAGTGAACTATCGGACAGCCACTATGGCTACACCTTC

clone size: .
J gene: TRBJ2-3
CDR3 length: 14
D gene: TRBD2
V gene: TRBV29-1
CDR3 protein: CSVGRTSGTDTQYF
CDR3 DNA: TGCAGCGTTGGAAGGACTAGTGGCACAGATACGCAGTATTTT

clone size: few
J gene: TRBJ1-1
CDR3 length: 14
D gene: .
V gene: TRBV29-1
CDR3 protein: CSVLWLGVDTEAFF
CDR3 DNA: TGCAGCGTTTTATGGTTGGGAGTTGACACTGAAGCTTTCTTT

clone size: few
J gene: TRBJ2-1
CDR3 length: 18
D gene: TRBD1
V gene: TRBV20-1
CDR3 protein: CSARDEGGLRGSGNEQFF
CDR3 DNA: TGCAGTGCTAGAGATGAAGGGGGCCTAAGGGGGAGTGGGAATGAGCAGTTCTTC

clone size: few
J gene: TRBJ2-7
CDR3 length: 15
D gene: TRBD1
V gene: TRBV5-1
CDR3 protein: CASSRTVQGNYEQYF
CDR3 DNA: TGCGCCAGCAGTCGTACGGTACAGGGGAATTACGAGCAGTACTTC

clone size: few
J gene: TRBJ1-1
CDR3 length: 15
D gene: .
V gene: TRBV4-3
CDR3 protein: CASSQDRHPNTEAFF
CDR3 DNA: TGCGCCAGCAGCCAAGATAGGCATCCGAACACTGAAGCTTTCTTT

clone size: few
J gene: TRBJ1-5
CDR3 length: 16
D gene: .
V gene: TRBV4-3
CDR3 protein: CASSQDRRGGNQPQHF
CDR3 DNA: TGCGCCAGCAGCCAAGATAGAAGGGGCGGCAATCAGCCCCAGCATTTT

clone size: .
J gene: TRBJ2-3
CDR3 length: 14
D gene: TRBD2
V gene: TRBV6-5
CDR3 protein: CASSYTAGEDTQYF
CDR3 DNA: TGTGCCAGCAGTTACACCGCGGGGGAAGATACGCAGTATTTT

clone size: few
J gene: TRBJ2-2
CDR3 length: 15
D gene: .
V gene: TRBV6-2/TRBV6-3
CDR3 protein: CASRLTGLYTGELFF
CDR3 DNA: TGTGCCAGCAGACTAACGGGACTCTACACCGGGGAGCTGTTTTTT

clone size: .
J gene: TRBJ1-2
CDR3 length: 12
D gene: .
V gene: TRBV10-2
CDR3 protein: CASTPAGYGYTF
CDR3 DNA: TGCGCCAGCACTCCTGCGGGCTATGGCTACACCTTC

clone size: few
J gene: TRBJ2-7
CDR3 length: 14
D gene: .
V gene: TRBV5-1
CDR3 protein: CASSLESVSYEQYF
CDR3 DNA: TGCGCCAGCAGCTTGGAGTCTGTCTCCTACGAGCAGTACTTC

clone size: .
J gene: TRBJ2-7
CDR3 length: 13
D gene: .
V gene: TRBV7-2
CDR3 protein: CASSLDRVGEQYF
CDR3 DNA: TGTGCCAGCAGCTTAGACAGGGTGGGCGAGCAGTACTTC

clone size: .
J gene: TRBJ1-2
CDR3 length: 12
D gene: .
V gene: TRBV29-1
CDR3 protein: CSVRMTDYGYTF
CDR3 DNA: TGCAGCGTCCGCATGACAGACTATGGCTACACCTTC

clone size: .
J gene: TRBJ2-7
CDR3 length: 12
D gene: .
V gene: TRBV5-1
CDR3 protein: CASSPGEDEQYF
CDR3 DNA: TGCGCCAGCAGCCCGGGGGAGGACGAGCAGTACTTC

clone size: few
J gene: TRBJ2-1
CDR3 length: 15
D gene: TRBD2
V gene: TRBV4-3
CDR3 protein: CASSQVAGRFNEQFF
CDR3 DNA: TGCGCCAGCAGCCAAGTAGCGGGTCGCTTCAATGAGCAGTTCTTC

clone size: few
J gene: TRBJ1-2
CDR3 length: 13
D gene: .
V gene: TRBV19
CDR3 protein: CASTSRTAYGYTF
CDR3 DNA: TGTGCCAGTACTTCACGGACGGCCTATGGCTACACCTTC

clone size: few
J gene: TRBJ2-5
CDR3 length: 16
D gene: TRBD2
V gene: TRBV20-1
CDR3 protein: CSARDLRASGTGTQYF
CDR3 DNA: TGCAGTGCTAGAGATCTTCGGGCTAGCGGAACGGGGACCCAGTACTTC